This entry features one T cell receptor beta chain sequence. The protocol was immunoSEQ multiplex PCR, while the TCRdb copy is restricted to in-frame clones and leaves out a portion. The sample holds fewer than 40,000 clones, about nine tenths seen once. Time point in this sample: pretreatment peripheral blood. Per-patient samples, pretreatment and on-treatment, numbered 1 to 8. These data are taken from a study of PD-L1 blockade in urothelial cancer. Study summary: Patients previously received 0 to 3 chemotherapy regimens. Blood underwent analysis 3 weeks (second dose) and 6 weeks after treatment began.

This CDR3 has 19 amino acids. Germline loops: CDR1 MGHRA, CDR2 YSYEKL. V was cut by 4 bases and J by 0 bases, with 22 bases left in between. The sequenced sample was PBMCs, obtained around atezolizumab (anti-PD-L1) treatment. This clonotype originated in a woman aged 60-75 years with urothelial cancer. The chain uses TRBV4-1 and TRBJ2-4; D is perhaps TRBD2 (6 bases). DNA for the CDR3: TGCGCCAGCAGCCCCCGAGGGCTAGCGACGACAATAGCCAAAAACATTCAGTACTTC. This codes for CASSPRGLATTIAKNIQYF.